One sample yielded the 25 T cell receptor beta chains listed below, sequenced in a study of blood T cells in healthy people across ages. Combining a sample-barcoded 5' primer with a J-beta primer mix, a second PCR ran for about 6 to 12 cycles. TCRdb re-analysed the 5' RACE reads in MiXCR, keeping a single row per CDR3 protein. The data contain about 1.6 million distinct CDR3 sequences, around 36% of them singletons. What was sequenced was blood. The receptors derive from a woman aged 25 to 39 in good health.

The CDR3: CATMSEYEQFF. The CDR3 DNA is TGTGCCACCATGTCTGAGTATGAGCAGTTCTTC. The gene calls are TRBV24-1 and TRBJ2-1; D call uncertain. Trimming removed 8 bases at V and 8 bases at J, with 9 bases between. Germline V gene sequence: CDR1 KGHDR, CDR2 SFDVKD. The CDR3 contains 11 residues.

This clonotype showed up many times. The chain uses TRBV5-1 and TRBJ2-5; D may match TRBD1 or TRBD2 (6 bases each). This CDR3 is 14 amino acids long. In germline, CDR1 is SGHRS, CDR2 YFSETQ. The V end was cut by 3 bases, the J end by 4 bases, with 13 bases between. Here the CDR3 reads CASSSGGGGETQYF. CDR3 nucleotides: TGCGCCAGCAGCTCAGGAGGAGGGGGAGAGACCCAGTACTTC.

This clonotype appeared a few times. V and J are TRBV5-6 and TRBJ2-6, with D perhaps TRBD2 (5 bases). Trimming stripped 4 bases from V and 0 bases from J, with 11 bases between. In germline, CDR1 is SGHDT, CDR2 YYEEEE. This CDR3 spans 16 amino acids. The CDR3 DNA is TGTGCCAGCAGCACCCCCGAGGGCTCTGGGGCCAACGTCCTGACTTTC. The encoded protein is CASSTPEGSGANVLTF.

As regards this clonotype: One junction end does not reproduce the germline sequence, and a read error may be involved. The genes are TRBV7-6 and TRBJ2-1, with a possible D match to TRBD2 (5 bases). The CDR3 has 11 residues. Germline V gives CDR1 SGHVS, CDR2 FNYEAQ. The CDR3 nucleotides are TGTGCCAGCAGCCTCGGACTGGAGCGGTTCTTC. This translates into CASSLGLERFF. The full variable domain, its missing parts supplied by reference TRBV7-6 and TRBJ2-1, is GAGVSQSPRYKVTKRGQDVALRCDPISGHVSLYWYRQALGQGPEFLTYFNYEAQQDKSGLPNDRFSAERPEGSISTLTIQRTEQRDSAMYRCASSLGLERFFGPGTRLTVL.

V gene TRBV5-6 combines with J gene TRBJ2-3; TRBD2 matches 9 bases. V gave up 1 base and J gave up 2 bases; unmatched junction bases: 11. The CDR3 spans 18 residues. Per the germline V gene, CDR1 is SGHDT and CDR2 is YYEEEE. CDR3 region: CASSLFQRGAGLTDTQYF. CDR3 bases: TGTGCCAGCAGCTTGTTCCAGCGGGGGGCCGGTCTCACAGATACGCAGTATTTT. Together with reference TRBV5-6 and TRBJ2-3, the CDR3 gives the full variable domain: DAGVTQSPTHLIKTRGQQVTLRCSPKSGHDTVSWYQQALGQGPQFIFQYYEEEERQRGNFPDRFSGHQFPNYSSELNVNALLLGDSALYLCASSLFQRGAGLTDTQYFGPGTRLTVL.

This clonotype was seen ten or more times. V and J are TRBV6-5 and TRBJ2-5; 8 nucleotides match TRBD2. Germline V gene sequence: CDR1 MNHEY, CDR2 SVGAGI. Trimming at V came to 2 bases and at J to 6 bases, leaving 5 bases not matched to a gene. CDR3 size: 14 residues. For the CDR3, the DNA is TGTGCCAGCAGTTACATCGGGGGGGCGCAGACCCAGTACTTC. Its protein is CASSYIGGAQTQYF.

The chain combines TRBV6-1 with TRBJ2-5, with D possibly matching TRBD2 (5 bases). The V and J ends lost 3 bases and 4 bases respectively, with 18 bases between them. This CDR3 comprises 16 residues. The germline CDR1 and CDR2 sequences are MNHNS and SASEGT. DNA for the CDR3: TGTGCCAGCAGTGACCAAGGCGGGCAATTTCTAGAGACCCAGTACTTC. Its protein product is CASSDQGGQFLETQYF.

This clonotype turned up a few times. The chain uses TRBV20-1 and TRBJ2-1; 8 nucleotides agree with TRBD1. From germline, CDR1 is DFQATT and CDR2 SNEGSKA (reference sequence). The CDR3 has 16 amino acids. With 0 bases clipped from V and 2 bases from J, the junction kept 6 bases outside the gene matches. As DNA, the CDR3 is TGCAGTGCTAGAGACCGAGGCAGGGGGCCCTACAATGAGCAGTTCTTC. It codes for CSARDRGRGPYNEQFF.

This clonotype was counted a few times. This chain connects TRBV6-4 to TRBJ2-1; TRBD1 matches 11 bases. Germline V gene lookup returns CDR1 MRHNA and CDR2 SNTAGT. The CDR3 totals 13 residues. Trimming removed 4 bases from V and 9 bases from J; junction bases left unmatched: 2. CDR3 protein: CASSGTGGTEQFF. For the CDR3, the DNA is TGTGCCAGCAGTGGGACAGGGGGCACTGAGCAGTTCTTC.

This CDR3 reads CASTYRTSGVSSTDTQYF. Here the CDR3 DNA reads TGTGCCAGCACCTACAGGACTAGCGGGGTCTCTAGCACAGATACGCAGTATTTT. This chain connects TRBV6-1 to TRBJ2-3; 12 positions match TRBD2. The V segment lost 7 bases and the J segment 0 bases; nucleotides outside the gene matches: 11. Germline assignment: CDR1 MNHNS and CDR2 SASEGT. The length of the CDR3 is 18 residues.

This clonotype was seen only a few times. This chain uses TRBV5-5 with TRBJ2-7; D unresolved. The CDR3 loop spans 13 amino acids. With 0 bases removed from V and 3 bases from J, the gap between germline ends came to 7 bases. Germline V gives CDR1 SGHKS, CDR2 YYEKEE (reference sequence). The CDR3 spells CASSLETGYEQYF. CDR3 DNA sequence: TGTGCCAGCAGCTTGGAGACGGGCTACGAGCAGTACTTC.

The rearrangement joins TRBV15 to TRBJ2-2; TRBD2 matches at 7 bases. The CDR3 is 16 amino acids. Germline V CDR1 and CDR2: LNHNV, YYDKDF (reference sequence). The V segment lost 0 bases and the J segment 7 bases; nucleotides outside the gene matches: 8. The DNA for the CDR3 is TGTGCCACCAGCAGAGACGGCGGGACTAAGAACGGGGAGCTGTTTTTT. It encodes CATSRDGGTKNGELFF.

The chain recombines TRBV11-2 with TRBJ2-4; D remains unclear. The V and J ends lost 1 base and 1 base respectively, with 8 bases between them. The CDR3 is 15 amino acids. The germline V gene has CDR1 SGHAT and CDR2 FQNNGV. The CDR3 DNA follows: TGTGCCAGCAGCTTAGCGAGGTTCGCCAAAAACATTCAGTACTTC. Protein sequence: CASSLARFAKNIQYF.

This clonotype was detected only a few times. The J gene is TRBJ1-6, the V gene TRBV20-1, with D unresolved. V was shortened by 7 bases and J by 8 bases, with 15 bases between the two germline ends. Germline lookup yields CDR1 DFQATT and CDR2 SNEGSKA (reference sequence). The CDR3 has 13 residues. CDR3 amino acids: CSGNGGEHSPLHF. CDR3 in DNA: TGCAGTGGGAATGGTGGGGAACATTCACCCCTCCACTTT.

This chain uses TRBV6-1 with TRBJ2-2; 7 bases are a match to TRBD1. From germline, CDR1 is MNHNS and CDR2 SASEGT. This CDR3 contains 16 residues. V was clipped by 6 bases and J by 0 bases; unmatched bases: 7. The DNA of the CDR3 is TGTGCCAGCAGAGCGGCCGGGACAGCGAACACCGGGGAGCTGTTTTTT. Translated: CASRAAGTANTGELFF.

As for this clonotype: A read error may produce the germline difference seen at one junction end. This sequence joins TRBV6-1 and TRBJ2-7; TRBD1 might be the D (6 bases). Germline V gene lookup returns CDR1 MNHNS and CDR2 SASEGT. This CDR3 has 15 residues. The CDR3 DNA is TGTGCCAGCAGTCGGACAGCCTCCGTCTCCAACGAGCAGTACTTC. This gives the protein CASSRTASVSNEQYF.

At least ten counts were recorded for this clonotype. The rearrangement joins TRBV15 to TRBJ2-1; tentatively, D is TRBD1 or TRBD2 (7 bases each). Deletions cut 1 base from V and 8 bases from J, with 18 bases between. CDR1 LNHNV and CDR2 YYDKDF come from the germline V gene (reference sequence). The CDR3 loop spans 16 amino acids. The CDR3 nucleotides are TGTGCCACCAGCAGAGGGGGTCAGGGGGGGAAGGATGAGCAGTTCTTC. It encodes CATSRGGQGGKDEQFF.

This clonotype was found a few times. The chain employs TRBV5-1 and TRBJ2-3; D might be TRBD1 (5 bases). This CDR3 comprises 14 residues. Germline V CDR1 and CDR2: SGHRS, YFSETQ. V lost 0 bases and J lost 5, with 10 bases in between. This CDR3 is CASSLARQGDTQYF. CDR3 in DNA: TGCGCCAGCAGCTTGGCCCGGCAGGGAGATACGCAGTATTTT.

The chain combines TRBV27 with TRBJ2-1, with D unresolved. Trimming stripped 4 bases from V and 8 bases from J, with 9 bases between. The CDR3 length is 12 residues. The germline V gene has CDR1 MNHEY and CDR2 SMNVEV (reference sequence). CDR3 loop: CASSSTGHEQFF. The CDR3 DNA is TGTGCCAGCAGTTCCACGGGTCATGAGCAGTTCTTC.

The chain couples TRBV20-1 to TRBJ2-1, with 12 bases that match TRBD2. Trimming took 3 bases from V and 7 from J; bases not matched to a gene: 13. The CDR3 is 17 amino acids. CDR1 is DFQATT, CDR2 SNEGSKA, per germline (reference sequence). CDR3 in DNA: TGCAGTGCTAGTAGCCTAGCGGGAGGGCCAAGGGGGAATGAGCAGTTCTTC. Amino acid sequence: CSASSLAGGPRGNEQFF.

This clonotype was counted only a few times. This chain joins TRBV27 and TRBJ2-7, with 7 nucleotides matching TRBD2. The CDR3 is 19 residues long. Germline lookup yields CDR1 MNHEY and CDR2 SMNVEV (reference sequence). Trimming took 6 bases from V and 0 from J; bases not matched to a gene: 20. The CDR3 loop reads CASRRAGPERGESSYEQYF. Here the CDR3 DNA reads TGTGCCAGCAGGCGCGCAGGCCCCGAACGGGGGGAGAGCTCCTACGAGCAGTACTTC.

This clonotype was detected a few times. This chain connects TRBV15 to TRBJ1-2; D is unclear. CDR1 and CDR2 from the germline V gene are LNHNV and YYDKDF (reference sequence). The CDR3 consists of 14 residues. Deletions cut 1 base from V and 2 bases from J, with 8 bases between. The CDR3 DNA sequence: TGTGCCACCAGCAGAGCCCTGGGGAACTATGGCTACACCTTC. Translation gives CATSRALGNYGYTF. The variable domain in full, completed from reference TRBV15 and TRBJ1-2, reads DAMVIQNPRYQVTQFGKPVTLSCSQTLNHNVMYWYQQKSSQAPKLLFHYYDKDFNNEADTPDNFQSRRPNTSFCFLDIRSPGLGDTAMYLCATSRALGNYGYTFGSGTRLTVV.

The V and J genes are TRBV27 and TRBJ2-7; D unresolved. The CDR3 is 14 amino acids. V was clipped by 6 bases and J by 5 bases, with 17 bases between them. The V gene's germline CDR1 is MNHEY and CDR2 SMNVEV (reference sequence). The CDR3 is CASRSRAAFHEQYF. The CDR3 DNA is TGTGCCAGCAGGTCGCGTGCTGCGTTTCACGAGCAGTACTTC.

This clonotype has at least ten counts. The chain has TRBV7-2 and TRBJ2-5; D is perhaps TRBD2 (5 bases). The V gene lost 1 base and the J gene lost 3 bases, with 9 bases spanning the gap. This CDR3 has 14 residues. Germline V gene lookup returns CDR1 SGHTA and CDR2 FQGNSA. Here the CDR3 DNA reads TGTGCCAGCAGCTTAGACCTACTAGAAGAGACCCAGTACTTC. Residues: CASSLDLLEETQYF.

The CDR3 protein is CASSYTQGPQETQYF. DNA for the CDR3: TGCGCCAGCAGCTACACACAGGGTCCGCAAGAGACCCAGTACTTC. The V gene is TRBV5-1, the J gene TRBJ2-5; perhaps TRBD1 as D (6 bases). CDR1 is SGHRS and CDR2 is YFSETQ in the germline V gene. The germline V and J ends were trimmed by 3 bases and 2 bases, with 14 bases remaining between them. The CDR3 covers 15 residues.